The source of this T cell receptor beta chain is a study of beta chain features in type 1 diabetes. Notes on the study in general: Whether HLA type affects TCRB rearrangement stayed undetermined in the present work. The similarity of naive, central memory and Treg TCRB repertoires appeared greater among patients than among healthy donors. The VDJ junctions of type 1 diabetes patients carried fewer insertions and more deletions. TCRB CDR3s were moderately but significantly shorter in Type 1 diabetes patients in all four CD4+ subsets.

V was shortened by 4 bases and J by 4 bases, with 12 bases between the two germline ends. The CDR3 consists of 14 residues. Germline V gives CDR1 SGDLS, CDR2 YYNGEE. Expressed TCRB transcripts got sequenced, as all isolated RNA was reverse transcribed. The protocol was immunoSEQ multiplex PCR, while the TCRdb copy is restricted to in-frame clones and leaves out a portion. The table shows about 660,000 clones, with around 15% occurring only once. This clone was picked up a small number of times. The target antigen is unknown. The sequencing sample was made of naive CD4+ T cells from blood. The chain carries TRBV9 and TRBJ1-3; D is uncertain. This receptor was obtained from a man between 18 and 29 years old with type 1 diabetes. The CDR3, as DNA: TGTGCCAGCAGCTTCTTGGGTCCAGGAAACACCATATATTTT. This translates into CASSFLGPGNTIYF.